The 20 T cell receptor beta chains given below trace back to one sample, sequenced in a study of OX40 agonist ivuxolimab in advanced cancers. Assay: immunoSEQ multiplex PCR; the TCRdb copy retains only in-frame clones and omits some. The sample includes about 94,000 clones, 87% of them seen just once. The sequenced sample was CD4+ or CD8+ T cells sorted from blood, obtained in a trial of the OX40 agonist ivuxolimab. The origin of the receptors is an adult with an advanced solid tumor such as melanoma, head and neck, liver or kidney cancer.

This clone was seen a single time. The J gene is TRBJ2-7, the V gene TRBV6-8; D remains unclear. CDR3 length: 11 residues. V was clipped by 6 bases and J by 4 bases, with 7 bases between them. CDR1 is MNHGY, CDR2 SAAAGT, per germline. The CDR3 protein is CASSPLYEQYF. The CDR3 region has the DNA TGTGCCAGCAGCCCCCTATACGAGCAGTACTTC.

The gene calls are TRBV7-9 and TRBJ1-2, with TRBD1 matching 11 bases. Germline V gene lookup returns CDR1 SEHNR and CDR2 FQNEAQ (reference sequence). The CDR3 loop spans 14 amino acids. After removal of 5 bases from V and 4 bases from J, the junction contained 3 bases not matched to a gene. The CDR3 spells CASSPGQGVYGYTF. Written as DNA, the CDR3 is TGTGCCAGCAGCCCGGGACAGGGGGTCTATGGCTACACCTTC.

The V gene is TRBV10-3, the J gene TRBJ2-2, with D possibly TRBD1 on 6 matching bases. The length of the CDR3 is 15 residues. Germline-derived CDR1 and CDR2 are ENHRY and SYGVKD. The V gene lost 4 bases and the J gene lost 0 bases, with 9 bases spanning the gap. In DNA, the CDR3 is TGTGCCATCAGTGGCGGACAGTCGAACACCGGGGAGCTGTTTTTT. The encoded protein is CAISGGQSNTGELFF.

The chain couples TRBV18 to TRBJ1-3; D gene unclear. Between the trimmed V and J ends, which lost 3 bases and 4 bases, there was a span of 13 bases. CDR3 length equals 15 residues. The germline gives CDR1 KGHSH, CDR2 LQKENI. For the CDR3, the DNA is TGTGCCAGCTCACCGTCAGCAACGATCGGAAACACCATATATTTT. This codes for CASSPSATIGNTIYF.

This clone turned up a few times. The V and J genes are TRBV7-9 and TRBJ1-1, with 7 bases matching TRBD1. CDR1 SEHNR and CDR2 FQNEAQ come from the germline V gene (reference sequence). This CDR3 is 15 amino acids long. V lost 5 bases, J lost 2 bases, and 8 bases stayed unmatched. The CDR3 DNA reads as TGTGCCAGCAGCACTTACGACAGGGATAACACTGAAGCTTTCTTT. This translates into CASSTYDRDNTEAFF.

The chain has TRBV27 and TRBJ1-5; 7 positions agree with TRBD1. J gave up 2 bases and V 5 bases, and 15 bases lay outside the gene matches. The CDR3 has 18 amino acids. From germline, CDR1 is MNHEY and CDR2 SMNVEV (reference sequence). In DNA, the CDR3 is TGTGCCAGCAGTCCCGGAATAAGGACAGGATCCGGCAATCAGCCCCAGCATTTT. Amino acids: CASSPGIRTGSGNQPQHF.

The V and J genes are TRBV19 and TRBJ1-5; TRBD1 agrees at 7 bases. The CDR3 runs to 16 residues. The V and J ends lost 3 bases and 0 bases, in that order; junction bases with no gene match: 5. Per germline, CDR1 LNHDA and CDR2 SQIVND (reference sequence). CDR3 amino acids: CASSMGTVNSNQPQHF. CDR3 nucleotides: TGTGCCAGTAGTATGGGGACAGTCAATAGCAATCAGCCCCAGCATTTT.

The chain joins TRBV6-5 to TRBJ2-1; TRBD1 is a possible D gene (5 bases). Deletions cut 0 bases from V and 1 base from J, with 10 bases between. This CDR3 has 16 residues. Germline CDR1 is MNHEY and CDR2 is SVGAGI. The chain's CDR3 is CASSYSTKGSYNEQFF. CDR3 coding DNA: TGTGCCAGCAGTTACTCCACGAAGGGGTCCTACAATGAGCAGTTCTTC.

V gene TRBV30 combines with J gene TRBJ2-7; D is perhaps TRBD1 or TRBD2 (5 bases each). With 2 bases removed from V and 3 bases from J, the gap between germline ends came to 11 bases. Looked up from germline, CDR1 is GTSNPN and CDR2 is SVGIG (reference sequence). The CDR3 extends over 13 amino acids. The chain's CDR3 is CAWSSGTVYEQYF. CDR3 coding DNA: TGTGCCTGGAGTTCCGGGACGGTCTACGAGCAGTACTTC.

This clone was picked up one time. The chain uses TRBV6-5 and TRBJ2-7; 12 positions agree with TRBD1. Germline CDR1 MNHEY, CDR2 SVGAGI. The V segment lost 5 bases and the J segment 5 bases; nucleotides outside the gene matches: 4. The length of the CDR3 is 14 residues. In DNA form, the CDR3 reads TGTGCCAGCAGTGGGACAGGGGGCGCGAACGAGCAGTACTTC. This encodes CASSGTGGANEQYF.

This sequence joins TRBV11-3 and TRBJ1-2, with D possibly being TRBD1 (5 bases). Trimming removed 7 bases from V and 3 bases from J, with 24 bases in between. The germline CDR1 and CDR2 sequences are SGHNT and YENEEA. The CDR3 runs to 17 residues. The CDR3: CASISSSGRDGDYGYTF. The CDR3 DNA is TGTGCCAGCATCTCTTCTTCGGGCAGGGATGGTGACTATGGCTACACCTTC.

The V and J genes are TRBV12-5 and TRBJ1-4; a weak D match, TRBD1 (6 bases). The CDR3 is 18 amino acids. CDR1 LGHNT and CDR2 FRNRAP come from the germline V gene. V was cut by 0 bases and J by 7 bases, with 21 bases left in between. This CDR3 reads CASGLVTRGLLVGEKLFF. The DNA for the CDR3 is TGTGCTAGTGGTTTGGTAACCAGGGGCCTTTTGGTAGGTGAAAAACTGTTTTTT. Variable domain in full (rest from reference TRBV12-5 and TRBJ1-4): DARVTQTPRHKVTEMGQEVTMRCQPILGHNTVFWYRQTMMQGLELLAYFRNRAPLDDSGMPKDRFSAEMPDATLATLKIQPSEPRDSAVYFCASGLVTRGLLVGEKLFFGSGTQLSVL.

This clone turned up a few times. The chain uses TRBV27 and TRBJ1-2; D perhaps matches TRBD1 (5 bases). Trimming stripped 6 bases from V and 5 bases from J, with 13 bases between. Germline CDR1 reads MNHEY; CDR2 reads SMNVEV (reference sequence). CDR3 size: 13 residues. The CDR3 DNA reads as TGTGCCAGCAGCCCCGGGGGAATTTATGGCTACACCTTC. Its protein product is CASSPGGIYGYTF.

The chain is built from TRBV2 and TRBJ1-2, with D maybe TRBD1 (6 bases). CDR1 SNHLY and CDR2 FYNNEI come from the germline V gene. The CDR3 length is 16 residues. Trimming pared 3 bases from V and 1 base from J, leaving 15 bases between. This CDR3 reads CASSDRTEPFNYGYTF. CDR3 nucleotides: TGTGCCAGCAGTGATCGGACAGAACCCTTTAACTATGGCTACACCTTC.

There are many counts of this clone. The chain employs TRBV11-2 and TRBJ2-2; 7 bases line up with TRBD1. The ends lost 3 bases at V and 5 bases at J; junction bases unmatched: 6. The CDR3 runs to 15 residues. Germline assignment: CDR1 SGHAT and CDR2 FQNNGV. CDR3 protein: CASSLPGQRTGELFF. CDR3 coding DNA: TGTGCCAGCAGCTTGCCGGGACAGAGGACCGGGGAGCTGTTTTTT.

The J gene is TRBJ2-1, the V gene TRBV2, with a weak D call TRBD2 (7 bases). The germline gives CDR1 SNHLY, CDR2 FYNNEI. The CDR3 consists of 16 residues. Trimming removed 1 base from V and 12 bases from J, with 22 bases in between. Written as DNA, the CDR3 is TGTGCCAGCAGTGAAGTCCAGGCGGGGGCCCGGTGGGGGCAGTTCTTC. Amino acid sequence: CASSEVQAGARWGQFF. Using reference TRBV2 and TRBJ2-1 for the parts outside the CDR3, the full variable domain is EPEVTQTPSHQVTQMGQEVILRCVPISNHLYFYWYRQILGQKVEFLVSFYNNEISEKSEIFDDQFSVERPDGSNFTLKIRSTKLEDSAMYFCASSEVQAGARWGQFFGPGTRLTVL.

The rearrangement joins TRBV6-5 to TRBJ1-2; D ambiguous. CDR1 MNHEY and CDR2 SVGAGI come from the germline V gene. Trimming shortened V by 5 bases and J by 8 bases, and 12 bases separated the two germline ends. The CDR3 loop spans 12 amino acids. The CDR3, as DNA: TGTGCCAGCAGTCCTTTGGGGTACGGCTACACCTTC. Amino acid sequence: CASSPLGYGYTF.

This rearrangement joins TRBV27 to TRBJ2-2, with D possibly matching TRBD1 (7 bases). Between the trimmed V and J ends, which lost 5 bases and 2 bases, there was a span of 12 bases. Germline CDR1 is MNHEY and CDR2 is SMNVEV (reference sequence). CDR3 length: 15 amino acids. CDR3 in DNA: TGTGCCAGCAGTCTCAGGGGGGCCAACACCGGGGAGCTGTTTTTT. Protein sequence: CASSLRGANTGELFF.

The chain couples TRBV29-1 to TRBJ1-1, with 7 positions matching TRBD1. Losses at the gene ends were 3 bases for V and 1 base for J; bases not matched to a gene: 2. The CDR3 consists of 13 residues. Germline-derived CDR1 and CDR2 are SQVTM and ANQGSEA. This CDR3 is CSVDRTGNTEAFF. In DNA, the CDR3 is TGCAGCGTTGATCGGACAGGGAACACTGAAGCTTTCTTT.

J is TRBJ1-5 and V is TRBV5-1, with D perhaps TRBD1 (5 bases). This CDR3 is 13 amino acids long. Deletions cut 4 bases from V and 6 bases from J, with 11 bases between. The germline gives CDR1 SGHRS, CDR2 YFSETQ. CDR3 loop: CASSTNGGQPQHF. The CDR3 DNA reads as TGCGCCAGCAGCACAAATGGGGGTCAGCCCCAGCATTTT.